What follows are 26 T cell receptor beta chains derived from one specimen sequenced in a study of Graves' ophthalmopathy and Graves' hyperthyroidism. CDR3 regions of TCR beta were amplified from RNA transcripts. Scientists carried out first-round RT-PCR using HTBI primers and then a second-round multiplex PCR. TCRdb recomputed calls from the multiplex PCR reads with MiXCR, one row per CDR3 protein. The sample lists about 340,000 distinct CDR3 sequences; roughly a sixth were seen once. Sequencing input: peripheral blood. These receptors all come from an adult man with Graves' ophthalmopathy.

This clonotype was seen ten or more times. The gene calls are TRBV27 and TRBJ2-5; the match to TRBD2 covers 13 bases. Germline V gives CDR1 MNHEY, CDR2 SMNVEV (reference sequence). With V trimmed by 2 bases and J by 2 bases, 2 bases remained unmatched. The CDR3 totals 16 residues. This chain's CDR3 is CASSLTTSGRQETQYF. For the CDR3, the DNA is TGTGCCAGCAGTTTAACGACTAGCGGGAGGCAAGAGACCCAGTACTTC.

This clonotype showed up many times. The V gene is TRBV6-1, the J gene TRBJ2-7; D may match TRBD1 or TRBD2 (5 bases each). V shed 4 bases and J shed 3 bases, with 10 bases lying between them. The CDR3 runs 13 residues. CDR1 MNHNS and CDR2 SASEGT come from the germline V gene. CDR3 sequence reads: CASSAGPSYEQYF. CDR3 DNA sequence: TGTGCCAGCAGTGCGGGACCCAGCTACGAGCAGTACTTC.

This clonotype appeared a single time. V is TRBV11-2 and J is TRBJ2-7; 8 nucleotides line up with TRBD2. V was clipped by 3 bases and J by 2 bases; unmatched bases: 9. CDR3 length: 16 amino acids. Germline values: CDR1 SGHAT, CDR2 FQNNGV. CDR3: CASSFPREVLPYEQYF. CDR3 bases: TGTGCCAGCAGCTTCCCGCGGGAGGTCCTTCCCTACGAGCAGTACTTC.

Many counts were recorded for this clonotype. The V gene is TRBV19, the J gene TRBJ1-2, with 8 bases that match TRBD1. Germline lookup yields CDR1 LNHDA and CDR2 SQIVND (reference sequence). The CDR3 length is 13 residues. Trimming cost V 11 bases and J 8 bases; bases outside gene matches: 13. For the CDR3, the DNA is TGTGCCGGAAAGGACAGGGCCTTGGGAGGCTACACCTTC. Encoded protein: CAGKDRALGGYTF.

In its sample, this clonotype was seen many times. The rearrangement joins TRBV6-1 to TRBJ1-1, with 9 bases fitting TRBD1. This CDR3 is 14 amino acids long. In germline, CDR1 is MNHNS, CDR2 SASEGT. V lost 7 bases and J lost 1; bases outside the gene matches: 4. The CDR3 region has the DNA TGTGCCAGCAAGCCGGGACAGGGGAACACTGAAGCTTTCTTT. Amino acid sequence: CASKPGQGNTEAFF.

Ten or more counts support this clonotype. The rearrangement joins TRBV2 to TRBJ2-7, with D possibly TRBD2 on 6 matching bases. Germline loops: CDR1 SNHLY, CDR2 FYNNEI. The ends were cut back, 0 bases at V and 3 bases at J, with 9 bases in the middle. The CDR3 is 14 residues long. CDR3 sequence: CASSEAEGNYEQYF. The CDR3 region has the DNA TGTGCCAGCAGTGAAGCGGAGGGGAACTACGAGCAGTACTTC.

This clonotype was found many times. The V and J genes are TRBV6-5 and TRBJ1-1; unclear D gene. This CDR3 has 14 amino acids. CDR1 and CDR2 (germline): MNHEY, SVGAGI. V lost 7 bases, J lost 0 bases, and 12 bases lay in between. CDR3 protein: CASKSDVMNTEAFF. CDR3 nucleotides: TGTGCCAGCAAGTCGGATGTAATGAACACTGAAGCTTTCTTT.

The table lists this clonotype with many counts. The chain joins TRBV12-5 to TRBJ1-1; no reliable D call. In germline, CDR1 is LGHNT, CDR2 FRNRAP. The CDR3 spans 13 residues. V dropped 5 bases and J dropped 7 bases, with 14 bases sitting between them. DNA of the CDR3: TGTGCTAGTGGTCCACCCCGCCCCCTTGAAGCTTTCTTT. This translates into CASGPPRPLEAFF.

Ten or more counts support this clonotype. This rearrangement joins TRBV6-2 or TRBV6-3 to TRBJ2-5, with D hard to call. CDR3 length: 17 amino acids. Trimming left V 0 bases short and J 0 bases short, with 14 bases between. The germline CDR1 and CDR2 sequences are MNHEY and SVGEGT. The chain's CDR3 is CASSYSIFRLDQETQYF. DNA of the CDR3: TGTGCCAGCAGTTACTCGATCTTTCGGCTAGACCAAGAGACCCAGTACTTC.

This clonotype was picked up many times. The rearrangement joins TRBV7-8 to TRBJ2-7; the D is unclear. In germline, CDR1 is SGHVS, CDR2 FQNEAQ. The CDR3 has 15 amino acids. With 1 base removed from V and 3 bases from J, the gap between germline ends came to 13 bases. This CDR3 is CASSLGTRNYYEQYF. The DNA for the CDR3 is TGTGCCAGCAGCTTAGGGACCAGAAACTACTACGAGCAGTACTTC.

This clonotype was seen ten or more times. The CDR3 spells CASSYQEFGHRNTEAFF. The CDR3 region has the DNA TGTGCCAGCAGTTATCAGGAGTTCGGACATAGGAACACTGAAGCTTTCTTT. The chain recombines TRBV6-2 or TRBV6-3 with TRBJ1-1, with D perhaps matching TRBD1 (5 bases). The ends were cut back, 3 bases at V and 1 base at J, with 18 bases in the middle. The V gene's germline CDR1 is MNHEY and CDR2 SVGEGT. This CDR3 has 17 amino acids.

This clonotype has more than one count but fewer than ten. J is TRBJ2-7 and V is TRBV28, with D perhaps being TRBD1 or TRBD2 (5 bases each). From germline, CDR1 is MDHEN and CDR2 SYDVKM. The CDR3 runs to 14 residues. V lost 1 base and J lost 5, with 12 bases in between. CDR3: CASSLYSGADEQYF. CDR3 nucleotides: TGTGCCAGCAGTTTATATTCCGGGGCAGACGAGCAGTACTTC.

This clonotype was counted many times. The chain joins TRBV11-2 to TRBJ1-4, with 9 bases fitting TRBD1. V lost 4 bases and J lost 7; bases outside the gene matches: 7. Germline lookup yields CDR1 SGHAT and CDR2 FQNNGV. The CDR3 contains 15 residues. The CDR3 loop is CASSYTGGAGEKLFF. CDR3 DNA sequence: TGTGCCAGCAGCTACACAGGGGGCGCAGGTGAAAAACTGTTTTTT.

This clonotype was counted many times. The chain combines TRBV4-3 with TRBJ1-3; no reliable D call. Deletions cut 2 bases from V and 4 bases from J, with 21 bases between. The CDR3 is 18 amino acids. The germline CDR1 and CDR2 sequences are LGHNA and YSLEER. As DNA, the CDR3 is TGCGCCAGCAGCCAACGGTATCCCGGTACGTCCGACGGAAACACCATATATTTT. It is translated as CASSQRYPGTSDGNTIYF.

There are many counts of this clonotype. This rearrangement joins TRBV12-3 or TRBV12-4 to TRBJ2-7, with D possibly called TRBD1 or TRBD2 (5 bases each). This CDR3 has 15 residues. Trimming stripped 2 bases from V and 7 bases from J, with 18 bases between. The CDR3: CASSLLGDRSGEQYF. The CDR3 coding sequence is TGTGCCAGCAGTTTATTGGGGGACCGGTCGGGGGAGCAGTACTTC.

This clonotype was counted a single time. The genes are TRBV6-1 and TRBJ2-7; D gene uncertain. V was clipped by 6 bases and J by 10 bases, with 16 bases between them. CDR3 size: 12 residues. Germline V gene lookup returns CDR1 MNHNS and CDR2 SASEGT. The CDR3 DNA is TGTGCCAGCAGGGACGCAGTAGGATCCCAGTACTTC. Protein: CASRDAVGSQYF.

The V gene is TRBV6-1, the J gene TRBJ1-5, with D possibly being TRBD1 (5 bases). The germline gives CDR1 MNHNS, CDR2 SASEGT. V lost 3 bases and J 6 bases, leaving 15 bases between the germline ends. CDR3 length: 15 residues. DNA of the CDR3: TGTGCCAGCAGTGAGATGTGGGGGAAAAGTCAGCCCCAGCATTTT. Its translation: CASSEMWGKSQPQHF.

The genes are TRBV6-2 or TRBV6-3 and TRBJ1-5; D gene ambiguous. The CDR3 has 16 amino acids. CDR1 is MNHEY, CDR2 SVGEGT, per germline. Trimming cost V 7 bases and J 1 base, with 17 bases left between them. The CDR3 sequence is CASTLGLAGSNQPQHF. For the CDR3, the DNA is TGTGCCAGCACCCTTGGGCTAGCGGGCAGCAATCAGCCCCAGCATTTT.

The table lists this clonotype with a few counts. The rearrangement links TRBV28 to TRBJ2-4, with a weak D call TRBD1 (5 bases). The CDR3 contains 14 residues. The V and J ends lost 8 bases and 2 bases respectively, with 13 bases between them. The germline V gene encodes CDR1 MDHEN and CDR2 SYDVKM. This CDR3 is CASSPQDTKNIQYF. The CDR3 nucleotides read TGTGCCAGCTCCCCACAGGATACCAAAAACATTCAGTACTTC.

This clonotype was seen at least ten times. This chain links TRBV27 with TRBJ2-2, with 12 positions matching TRBD1. Germline values: CDR1 MNHEY, CDR2 SMNVEV (reference sequence). Losses at the gene ends were 5 bases for V and 4 bases for J; bases not matched to a gene: 14. This CDR3 region has 19 residues. The CDR3: CASSLRPGQGAQGTGELFF. In DNA form, the CDR3 reads TGTGCCAGCAGTCTCCGACCGGGACAGGGGGCGCAAGGCACCGGGGAGCTGTTTTTT.

This clonotype was observed many times. The V gene is TRBV4-1, the J gene TRBJ1-2; D is ambiguous. The CDR3 loop spans 14 amino acids. V was trimmed by 3 bases and J by 3 bases, leaving 11 bases between them. Germline assignment: CDR1 MGHRA and CDR2 YSYEKL. Written as DNA, the CDR3 is TGCGCCAGCAGCCAGGAACGAATGGACTATGGCTACACCTTC. Amino acid sequence: CASSQERMDYGYTF.

This clonotype has ten or more counts. The CDR3 protein is CAWSPQGWGEQYF. The DNA of the CDR3 is TGTGCCTGGAGTCCACAGGGCTGGGGCGAGCAGTACTTC. The gene calls are TRBV30 and TRBJ2-7, with a weak D call TRBD1 (6 bases). This CDR3 is 13 amino acids long. Germline V CDR1 and CDR2: GTSNPN, SVGIG (reference sequence). Trimming took 2 bases from V and 6 from J, leaving 14 bases between them.

In this sample, this clonotype turned up many times. This chain connects TRBV6-1 to TRBJ2-7, with TRBD2 identical over 12 bases. The CDR3 spans 16 residues. Germline CDR1 is MNHNS and CDR2 is SASEGT. With V trimmed by 0 bases and J by 4 bases, 4 bases remained unmatched. The CDR3 bases are TGTGCCAGCAGTGAAGCCCGGACTAGCGGGAAGTACGAGCAGTACTTC. It translates to CASSEARTSGKYEQYF.

The chain has TRBV6-2 or TRBV6-3 and TRBJ2-7; TRBD1 might be the D (6 bases). V shed 6 bases and J shed 6 bases, with 18 bases lying between them. CDR1 is MNHEY, CDR2 SVGEGT, per germline. This CDR3 spans 14 amino acids. The CDR3 region has the DNA TGTGCCAGCAGCCCCCGGACAGTCGAGGGCGAGCAGTACTTC. Its protein is CASSPRTVEGEQYF.

There are many counts of this clonotype. The chain recombines TRBV2 with TRBJ2-7; weak D call: TRBD1 (6 bases). The V and J ends lost 5 bases and 6 bases respectively, with 29 bases between them. This CDR3 is built from 18 residues. In germline, CDR1 is SNHLY, CDR2 FYNNEI. This chain's CDR3 is CASSSFRGDKGWYGEQYF. The CDR3 region has the DNA TGTGCCAGCAGTTCATTCAGGGGAGATAAGGGATGGTACGGCGAGCAGTACTTC.

In its sample, this clonotype was seen many times. V is TRBV20-1 and J is TRBJ2-5, with D maybe TRBD1 (5 bases). This CDR3 has 13 amino acids. Germline V gene sequence: CDR1 DFQATT, CDR2 SNEGSKA (reference sequence). Trimming stripped 5 bases from V and 1 base from J, with 11 bases between. The CDR3 region is CSALRQPQETQYF. The DNA for the CDR3 is TGCAGTGCTCTTAGACAGCCCCAAGAGACCCAGTACTTC.